One sample yielded the 26 T cell receptor beta chains listed below, sequenced in a study of blood T cell repertoires in COVID-19. The table came from immunoSEQ multiplex PCR; TCRdb's copy has only in-frame clones and leaves some out. Among roughly 500,000 clones, approximately 90% were seen once, and the ten largest hold about 1.7%. The sequenced sample consisted of PBMCs or T cells enriched from blood (not recorded which). The receptors shown here come from a woman aged 40 to 49 who had recovered from COVID-19.

The rearrangement joins TRBV9 to TRBJ1-3; possibly TRBD1 for D (5 bases). The CDR3 consists of 16 residues. Per the germline V gene, CDR1 is SGDLS and CDR2 is YYNGEE. Trimming took 4 bases from V and 4 from J, leaving 18 bases between them. Here the CDR3 reads CASSSDPGYSGNTIYF. CDR3 DNA: TGTGCCAGCAGCTCAGACCCAGGGTACTCCGGAAACACCATATATTTT.

The chain recombines TRBV19 with TRBJ1-4; 7 nucleotides align to TRBD1. CDR1 and CDR2 from the germline V gene are LNHDA and SQIVND (reference sequence). The CDR3 is 16 amino acids. V trimming: 5 bases; J trimming: 3 bases; junction bases outside the gene matches: 9. CDR3 coding DNA: TGTGCCAGTAGTTCCTTACCGGGACAGTCTAATGAAAAACTGTTTTTT. Amino acid sequence: CASSSLPGQSNEKLFF. Complete variable domain (other parts from reference TRBV19 and TRBJ1-4): DGGITQSPKYLFRKEGQNVTLSCEQNLNHDAMYWYRQDPGQGLRLIYYSQIVNDFQKGDIAEGYSVSREKKESFPLTVTSAQKNPTAFYLCASSSLPGQSNEKLFFGSGTQLSVL.

V gene TRBV29-1 combines with J gene TRBJ2-1; 8 bases align to TRBD1. The germline V gene has CDR1 SQVTM and CDR2 ANQGSEA. V was clipped by 2 bases and J by 6 bases; unmatched bases: 3. CDR3 length equals 13 residues. The CDR3: CSVEKGTGNEQFF. In DNA form, the CDR3 reads TGCAGCGTTGAAAAGGGGACAGGCAATGAGCAGTTCTTC.

The chain carries TRBV4-2 and TRBJ2-1; 12 bases are shared with TRBD2. With V trimmed by 4 bases and J by 6 bases, 4 bases remained unmatched. Germline values: CDR1 LGHNA, CDR2 YNFKEQ. The CDR3 runs 15 residues. For the CDR3, the DNA is TGTGCCAGCAGCCCGGGACTAGCGGGCCCCAATGAGCAGTTCTTC. Translation gives CASSPGLAGPNEQFF.

This clone was seen a single time. The chain uses TRBV11-3 and TRBJ2-3, with TRBD1 identical over 8 bases. Germline V gene data show CDR1 as SGHNT and CDR2 as YENEEA. With V trimmed by 4 bases and J by 3 bases, 0 bases remained unmatched. The CDR3 consists of 13 residues. CDR3 nucleotides: TGTGCCAGCAGCTGGACAGGGACAGATACGCAGTATTTT. It codes for CASSWTGTDTQYF. The whole variable domain, remainder taken from reference TRBV11-3 and TRBJ2-3, is EAGVVQSPRYKIIEKKQPVAFWCNPISGHNTLYWYLQNLGQGPELLIRYENEEAVDDSQLPKDRFSAERLKGVDSTLKIQPAELGDSAVYLCASSWTGTDTQYFGPGTRLTVL.

The chain carries TRBV5-1 and TRBJ1-2, with 10 bases fitting TRBD1. This CDR3 has 14 residues. From germline, CDR1 is SGHRS and CDR2 YFSETQ. The V and J ends lost 4 bases and 6 bases, in that order; junction bases with no gene match: 6. The CDR3 loop is CASSDGQGGDGYTF. The CDR3 bases are TGCGCCAGCAGCGACGGACAGGGGGGAGATGGCTACACCTTC.

The V and J genes are TRBV4-3 and TRBJ2-3, with D possibly matching TRBD2 (6 bases). The CDR3 consists of 17 residues. V was shortened by 4 bases and J by 2 bases, with 19 bases between the two germline ends. Germline CDR1 is LGHNA and CDR2 is YSLEER. For the CDR3, the DNA is TGCGCCAGCAGCCTCTCCCGGGACTCAATGCCCACAGATACGCAGTATTTT. It codes for CASSLSRDSMPTDTQYF.

DNA for the CDR3: TGTGCCAGCAGCTTAGTTGGGTCCCAGGGGGGCTACACCTTC. As protein: CASSLVGSQGGYTF. V and J are TRBV7-9 and TRBJ1-2; a weak D match, TRBD1 (6 bases). V was cut by 1 base and J by 8 bases, with 14 bases left in between. The CDR3 loop spans 14 amino acids. Germline V gene sequence: CDR1 SEHNR, CDR2 FQNEAQ (reference sequence).

The chain uses TRBV7-2 and TRBJ2-1; 10 bases agree with TRBD2. The junction had 10 bases not matched to a gene; V was cut back by 4 bases and J by 10 bases. Germline V lookup: CDR1 SGHTA, CDR2 FQGNSA. This CDR3 has 15 amino acids. The CDR3 region has the DNA TGTGCCAGCAGCTCGACTAGCGGGCTTGAGGGCGAGCAGTTCTTC. Its protein product is CASSSTSGLEGEQFF.

The chain has TRBV23-1 and TRBJ1-3; D remains ambiguous. TRBV23-1 is labeled an ORF, and its function is uncertain. This CDR3 region has 19 residues. V lost 0 bases and J 0 bases, leaving 18 bases between the germline ends. This CDR3 reads CASSQSSSRKEHSGNTIYF. The CDR3 DNA sequence: TGCGCCAGCAGTCAATCTAGCTCTCGTAAGGAACACTCTGGAAACACCATATATTTT.

The V and J genes are TRBV9 and TRBJ1-1, with D possibly TRBD1 on 5 matching bases. Germline V CDR1 and CDR2: SGDLS, YYNGEE. V was cut by 0 bases and J by 4 bases, with 19 bases left in between. This CDR3 is 17 amino acids long. CDR3 sequence reads: CASSVAPPFRGGTEAFF. CDR3 in DNA: TGTGCCAGCAGCGTAGCCCCACCCTTCCGGGGGGGCACTGAAGCTTTCTTT. Complete variable domain (other parts from reference TRBV9 and TRBJ1-1): DSGVTQTPKHLITATGQRVTLRCSPRSGDLSVYWYQQSLDQGLQFLIQYYNGEERAKGNILERFSAQQFPDLHSELNLSSLELGDSALYFCASSVAPPFRGGTEAFFGQGTRLTVV.

J is TRBJ1-5 and V is TRBV19; 7 bases line up with TRBD1. In germline, CDR1 is LNHDA, CDR2 SQIVND (reference sequence). CDR3 length: 14 amino acids. Trimming took 7 bases from V and 6 from J; bases not matched to a gene: 9. The CDR3, as DNA: TGTGCCAGTATGGGGAAGGGGGCGGGTCAGCCCCAGCATTTT. Encoded protein: CASMGKGAGQPQHF.

The chain carries TRBV18 and TRBJ1-2; 7 positions match TRBD1. The V gene end was trimmed by 1 base and the J gene end by 8 bases; junction bases not matched to a gene: 7. The CDR3 runs 14 residues. Germline lookup yields CDR1 KGHSH and CDR2 LQKENI. In DNA form, the CDR3 reads TGTGCCAGCTCACCACGGCAGGGGGTCCGAGGCTACACCTTC. Protein sequence: CASSPRQGVRGYTF.

This chain links TRBV28 with TRBJ1-2; maybe TRBD1 (5 bases). Deletions cut 7 bases from V and 7 bases from J, with 13 bases between. CDR3 length: 12 amino acids. Germline lookup yields CDR1 MDHEN and CDR2 SYDVKM. CDR3 sequence (DNA): TGTGCCAGCACCGACAGTAACGGTGGCTACACCTTC. Translation gives CASTDSNGGYTF.

In regard to this clone: At the DNA level, this CDR3 is encoded by other sequences in the same sample as well. V gene TRBV27 combines with J gene TRBJ2-7, with 7 bases matching TRBD1. The V gene's germline CDR1 is MNHEY and CDR2 SMNVEV (reference sequence). The length of the CDR3 is 14 residues. Losses at the gene ends were 4 bases for V and 0 bases for J; bases not matched to a gene: 3. CDR3 nucleotide sequence: TGTGCCAGCAGTTCCCGACAGGGCTCCTACGAGCAGTACTTC. Amino acids: CASSSRQGSYEQYF.

The chain links TRBV7-8 to TRBJ2-5; 7 bases line up with TRBD2. The V gene end was trimmed by 4 bases and the J gene end by 5 bases; junction bases not matched to a gene: 7. Germline CDR1 reads SGHVS; CDR2 reads FQNEAQ. The CDR3 covers 14 residues. This CDR3 is CASSSDGGWETQYF. DNA of the CDR3: TGTGCCAGCAGCTCGGACGGGGGGTGGGAGACCCAGTACTTC.

The chain employs TRBV30 and TRBJ1-6; 9 bases fit TRBD1. The J segment lost 7 bases and the V segment lost 4 bases, leaving 5 bases of the junction unmatched. Germline CDR1 reads GTSNPN; CDR2 reads SVGIG (reference sequence). This CDR3 is 14 amino acids long. CDR3 sequence reads: CAWTLTGGNSPLHF. As DNA, the CDR3 is TGTGCCTGGACCTTGACAGGGGGGAATTCACCCCTCCACTTT.

The CDR3 spells CSDYRDTYTEAFF. In DNA, the CDR3 is TGCAGCGACTACCGGGACACTTACACTGAAGCTTTCTTT. V gene TRBV29-1 combines with J gene TRBJ1-1, with D maybe TRBD1 (6 bases). This CDR3 has 13 residues. V dropped 7 bases and J dropped 3 bases, with 15 bases sitting between them. Germline CDR1 is SQVTM and CDR2 is ANQGSEA.

This chain joins TRBV27 and TRBJ1-5; D unclear. The CDR3 is 13 residues long. Germline V gene data show CDR1 as MNHEY and CDR2 as SMNVEV (reference sequence). With 6 bases removed from V and 6 bases from J, the gap between germline ends came to 12 bases. In DNA form, the CDR3 reads TGTGCCAGCAGCCTTTACTTTGGTCAGCCCCAGCATTTT. It is translated as CASSLYFGQPQHF.

This CDR3 reads CASSNGGTPYNEQFF. The CDR3 DNA follows: TGTGCCAGCAGCAATGGAGGGACTCCATACAATGAGCAGTTCTTC. The rearrangement joins TRBV7-2 to TRBJ2-1; the D gene is possibly TRBD2 (6 bases). The CDR3 loop spans 15 amino acids. Trimming stripped 5 bases from V and 4 bases from J, with 15 bases between. Germline V gives CDR1 SGHTA, CDR2 FQGNSA.

The chain uses TRBV5-4 and TRBJ1-2, with D perhaps matching TRBD1 (5 bases). Germline loops: CDR1 SGHNT, CDR2 YYREEE (reference sequence). The CDR3 spans 14 residues. V was clipped by 5 bases and J by 1 base, with 12 bases between them. The CDR3 sequence: CASSRPGHNYGYTF. The CDR3, as DNA: TGTGCCAGCAGTCGACCCGGACATAACTATGGCTACACCTTC. Combining the CDR3 with reference TRBV5-4 and TRBJ1-2 gives the whole variable domain ETGVTQSPTHLIKTRGQQVTLRCSSQSGHNTVSWYQQALGQGPQFIFQYYREEENGRGNFPPRFSGLQFPNYSSELNVNALELDDSALYLCASSRPGHNYGYTFGSGTRLTVV.

V and J are TRBV3-1 (or the pseudogene TRBV3-2) and TRBJ2-1; 11 bases line up with TRBD2. The CDR3 length is 15 residues. The trim removed 5 bases at V and 6 bases at J, leaving 6 bases unmatched. Germline CDR1 is LGHDT and CDR2 is YNNKEL (reference sequence). The DNA for the CDR3 is TGTGCCAGCAGCTCCCGACTAGCGGGAATCAATGAGCAGTTCTTC. It specifies CASSSRLAGINEQFF.

A remark on this clone: Other DNA variants within this sample encode the same CDR3. This CDR3 is CASSQGTGGMNTEAFF. CDR3 DNA: TGCGCCAGCAGCCAAGGGACAGGAGGAATGAACACTGAAGCTTTCTTT. The V and J genes are TRBV4-3 and TRBJ1-1, with TRBD1 matching over 7 bases. Germline V lookup: CDR1 LGHNA, CDR2 YSLEER. V dropped 1 base and J dropped 0; count of bases not matched to a gene: 5. This CDR3 contains 16 residues.

The rearrangement joins TRBV4-3 to TRBJ1-2; 8 positions match TRBD1. Germline-derived CDR1 and CDR2 are LGHNA and YSLEER. Trimming at V came to 0 bases and at J to 5 bases, leaving 5 bases not matched to a gene. The CDR3 contains 15 residues. CDR3 coding DNA: TGCGCCAGCAGCCAAGATCAGGGGGCAGTTTATGGCTACACCTTC. Residues: CASSQDQGAVYGYTF.

This clone was picked up one time. The CDR3 DNA sequence: TGTGCCAGTAAGAAGGGACAGGCGAACACTGAAGCTTTCTTT. This gives the protein CASKKGQANTEAFF. The rearrangement joins TRBV19 to TRBJ1-1, with 8 bases matching TRBD1. CDR3 size: 14 residues. Germline CDR1 and CDR2: LNHDA and SQIVND (reference sequence). Trimming removed 7 bases from V and 1 base from J; junction bases left unmatched: 5.

The chain couples TRBV18 to TRBJ2-1; 7 positions agree with TRBD1. Per the germline V gene, CDR1 is KGHSH and CDR2 is LQKENI. The CDR3 extends over 16 amino acids. J was trimmed by 3 bases and V by 4 bases; bases with no gene match: 9. The CDR3, as DNA: TGTGCCAGCTCACTCATTCGCGGACAGGACTACAATGAGCAGTTCTTC. This gives the protein CASSLIRGQDYNEQFF.